Below, 27 T cell receptor beta chains from the same sample are listed, as sequenced in a study of shared clonotypes between healthy human individuals. The assay was immunoSEQ multiplex PCR, and TCRdb's table has in-frame clones only and misses some. This sample carries under 1,100,000 clones, 78% of them seen once, and the ten largest clones take roughly 0.55%. The sequenced material came from memory CD4+ T cells from PBMCs. Specified subset: CD45RA-negative fraction. These receptors were obtained from a man aged 18 to 30 in good health. Some clones in this sample may be carry-over from other donors' samples.

The chain employs TRBV14 and TRBJ2-1; D is unresolved. CDR1 and CDR2 from the germline V gene are SGHDN and FVKESK. V gave up 1 base and J gave up 6 bases, with 19 bases separating them. There are 17 residues in the CDR3. The chain's CDR3 is CASSQGRKWAIRNEQFF. Written as DNA, the CDR3 is TGTGCCAGCAGCCAAGGTAGGAAGTGGGCCATTCGCAATGAGCAGTTCTTC.

The rearrangement joins TRBV2 to TRBJ1-1, with a possible D match to TRBD1 (5 bases). This CDR3 spans 12 amino acids. V lost 8 bases and J lost 11, with 18 bases in between. Looked up from germline, CDR1 is SNHLY and CDR2 is FYNNEI. In DNA form, the CDR3 reads TGTGCCAGCGGTGGTGACAGAGGCCAGGCTTTCTTT. Amino acid sequence: CASGGDRGQAFF.

V usage is TRBV7-3 and J usage is TRBJ2-1; weak D call: TRBD1 (6 bases). Germline loops: CDR1 SGHTA, CDR2 FQGTGA. The CDR3 covers 14 residues. V gave up 3 bases and J gave up 8 bases, with 14 bases separating them. CDR3 amino acids: CASSLGQVVDEQFF. The DNA of the CDR3 is TGTGCCAGCAGCTTGGGACAAGTCGTGGATGAGCAGTTCTTC. Full variable domain (rest looked up from reference TRBV7-3 and TRBJ2-1): GAGVSQTPSNKVTEKGKYVELRCDPISGHTALYWYRQSLGQGPEFLIYFQGTGAADDSGLPNDRFFAVRPEGSVSTLKIQRTERGDSAVYLCASSLGQVVDEQFFGPGTRLTVL.

The chain uses TRBV5-1 and TRBJ2-7, with D unresolved. Germline CDR1 is SGHRS and CDR2 is YFSETQ. Trimming shortened V by 5 bases and J by 1 base, and 4 bases separated the two germline ends. The CDR3 consists of 11 residues. The CDR3 reads CASRSSYEQYF. CDR3 sequence (DNA): TGCGCCAGCAGATCATCCTACGAGCAGTACTTC.

J is TRBJ2-7 and V is TRBV5-1; 7 bases match TRBD1. This CDR3 comprises 15 residues. V shed 3 bases and J 3 bases; nucleotides not matched to a gene: 9. From germline, CDR1 is SGHRS and CDR2 YFSETQ. CDR3 sequence reads: CASSSETGTVYEQYF. The CDR3 DNA is TGCGCCAGCAGCTCGGAAACCGGGACAGTCTACGAGCAGTACTTC.

As to this clone: This could be a read error, since a much larger clone is one nucleotide away. Additional DNA sequences in this sample encode the identical CDR3. The J gene is TRBJ2-3, the V gene TRBV27; 9 bases line up with TRBD1. CDR1 MNHEY and CDR2 SMNVEV come from the germline V gene (reference sequence). This CDR3 has 13 amino acids. CDR3 DNA sequence: TGTGCCAGCAGCAGGGACAGGGTAGATACACAGTATTTT. Encoded protein: CASSRDRVDTQYF.

Of note for this clone: Other DNA sequences in this specimen translate into the identical CDR3. The chain is built from TRBV7-8 and TRBJ1-4; no reliable D call. The CDR3 spans 11 residues. Germline CDR1 SGHVS, CDR2 FQNEAQ. V lost 3 bases and J lost 4, with 0 bases in between. The CDR3: CASSFNEKLFF. CDR3 DNA: TGTGCCAGCAGCTTTAATGAAAAACTGTTTTTT.

The chain uses TRBV5-4 and TRBJ2-3; D remains unclear. CDR3 length equals 15 residues. V was trimmed by 2 bases and J by 2 bases, leaving 12 bases between them. CDR1 and CDR2 (germline): SGHNT, YYREEE (reference sequence). The CDR3 reads CASSLTGRITDTQYF. The CDR3 bases are TGTGCCAGCAGCTTAACGGGCAGGATCACAGATACGCAGTATTTT.

Here the CDR3 DNA reads TGTGCCAGCAGCTTATGGGCGATACAGGGTAGCGAGCAGTACTTC. It specifies CASSLWAIQGSEQYF. The rearrangement uses TRBV7-3 and TRBJ2-7; TRBD1 is a possible D gene (6 bases). The germline V gene has CDR1 SGHTA and CDR2 FQGTGA. Trimming took off 2 bases at V and 6 bases at J, with 17 bases between the two ends. This CDR3 is built from 15 residues.

This clone was recorded a few times. This chain links TRBV7-8 with TRBJ2-1; 11 bases are a match to TRBD2. The CDR3 consists of 13 residues. Germline values: CDR1 SGHVS, CDR2 FQNEAQ. V was pared by 10 bases and J by 3 bases, with 2 bases of the junction left unmatched. The CDR3: CATGLAGYNEQFF. The CDR3 DNA follows: TGTGCCACAGGACTAGCGGGCTACAATGAGCAGTTCTTC.

The chain combines TRBV5-1 with TRBJ2-3, with D perhaps TRBD1 or TRBD2 (5 bases each). V shed 4 bases and J shed 0 bases, with 15 bases lying between them. The CDR3 consists of 16 residues. Germline loops: CDR1 SGHRS, CDR2 YFSETQ. The CDR3 DNA reads as TGCGCCAGCAGCGCCGGGGCGGCAGCTAGCACAGATACGCAGTATTTT. It specifies CASSAGAAASTDTQYF. Based on the CDR3 plus reference TRBV5-1 and TRBJ2-3, the full variable domain is KAGVTQTPRYLIKTRGQQVTLSCSPISGHRSVSWYQQTPGQGLQFLFEYFSETQRNKGNFPGRFSGRQFSNSRSEMNVSTLELGDSALYLCASSAGAAASTDTQYFGPGTRLTVL.

This chain links TRBV9 with TRBJ2-3; D gene unclear. This CDR3 comprises 13 residues. Trimming removed 4 bases at V and 2 bases at J, with 8 bases between. CDR1 SGDLS and CDR2 YYNGEE come from the germline V gene. CDR3 nucleotides: TGTGCCAGCAGCTTAAGTCCCACAGATACGCAGTATTTT. Translated, it gives CASSLSPTDTQYF.

The chain combines TRBV9 with TRBJ2-1; D call uncertain. The V end was cut by 7 bases, the J end by 3 bases, with 8 bases between. Looked up from germline, CDR1 is SGDLS and CDR2 is YYNGEE. The CDR3 loop spans 12 amino acids. The CDR3 is CASGSVYNEQFF. Written as DNA, the CDR3 is TGTGCCAGCGGGTCAGTCTACAATGAGCAGTTCTTC.

The chain has TRBV5-1 and TRBJ2-2; 12 positions match TRBD2. The germline V gene has CDR1 SGHRS and CDR2 YFSETQ. V shed 5 bases, J shed 0 bases, and the junction held 8 bases outside the gene matches. There are 18 residues in the CDR3. This CDR3 reads CASRRGLAGPTNTGELFF. DNA for the CDR3: TGCGCCAGCAGACGTGGACTAGCGGGACCAACGAACACCGGGGAGCTGTTTTTT.

On this clone: Mismatch with germline at one junction end may stem from a read error. The V and J genes are TRBV7-3 and TRBJ2-1, with TRBD2 as a possible D gene (6 bases). There are 14 residues in the CDR3. Germline values: CDR1 SGHTA, CDR2 FQGTGA. CDR3 sequence: CASSLTGGYNEQFF. CDR3 nucleotides: TGTGCCAGCAGCCTAACCGGGGGTTACAATGAGCAGTTCTTC.

This clone showed up just once. Here the CDR3 DNA reads TGTGCCAGCAGTGGGACAGGGTCTTCGTACAATGAGCAGTTCTTC. Its translation is CASSGTGSSYNEQFF. The V gene is TRBV2, the J gene TRBJ2-1; 8 bases align to TRBD1. Germline V gene lookup returns CDR1 SNHLY and CDR2 FYNNEI. Losses at the gene ends were 4 bases for V and 4 bases for J; bases not matched to a gene: 6. The length of the CDR3 is 15 residues.

The chain recombines TRBV2 with TRBJ2-1; the D gene is possibly TRBD2 (5 bases). Trimming cost V 6 bases and J 7 bases, with 16 bases left between them. Germline V gene lookup returns CDR1 SNHLY and CDR2 FYNNEI. CDR3 size: 14 residues. The CDR3 sequence is CASRAYRPGNEQFF. CDR3 in DNA: TGTGCCAGCAGGGCCTACCGACCGGGGAATGAGCAGTTCTTC. Complete variable domain (other parts from reference TRBV2 and TRBJ2-1): EPEVTQTPSHQVTQMGQEVILRCVPISNHLYFYWYRQILGQKVEFLVSFYNNEISEKSEIFDDQFSVERPDGSNFTLKIRSTKLEDSAMYFCASRAYRPGNEQFFGPGTRLTVL.

The chain uses TRBV28 and TRBJ2-4, with D maybe TRBD1 (6 bases). This CDR3 spans 15 amino acids. The germline gives CDR1 MDHEN, CDR2 SYDVKM. The V and J ends lost 5 bases and 4 bases respectively, with 15 bases between them. CDR3 sequence (DNA): TGTGCCAGCAGTATAATCCGTACAGGGAAAAACATTCAGTACTTC. As protein: CASSIIRTGKNIQYF.

The chain combines TRBV7-9 with TRBJ2-7; the match to TRBD2 covers 7 bases. The CDR3 runs to 16 residues. V trimming: 1 base; J trimming: 0 bases; junction bases outside the gene matches: 6. Germline V gene sequence: CDR1 SEHNR, CDR2 FQNEAQ (reference sequence). The CDR3 region is CASSLGAGTSSYEQYF. In DNA form, the CDR3 reads TGTGCCAGCAGCTTAGGAGCGGGAACGAGCTCCTACGAGCAGTACTTC.

This chain joins TRBV7-8 and TRBJ2-7; D is undetermined. Trimming took off 7 bases at V and 1 base at J, with 20 bases between the two ends. CDR1 is SGHVS, CDR2 FQNEAQ, per germline. The CDR3 is made up of 16 amino acids. For the CDR3, the DNA is TGTGCCAGCAAACCCATTCGAGGTGAACTTTCCTACGAGCAGTACTTC. It is translated as CASKPIRGELSYEQYF. Variable domain in full (rest from reference TRBV7-8 and TRBJ2-7): GAGVSQSPRYKVAKRGQDVALRCDPISGHVSLFWYQQALGQGPEFLTYFQNEAQLDKSGLPSDRFFAERPEGSVSTLKIQRTQQEDSAVYLCASKPIRGELSYEQYFGPGTRLTVT.

This clone was counted only a few times. The rearrangement links TRBV9 to TRBJ1-2; a weak D match, TRBD1 (6 bases). This CDR3 has 14 amino acids. Between the trimmed V and J ends, which lost 0 bases and 7 bases, there was a span of 13 bases. Per the germline V gene, CDR1 is SGDLS and CDR2 is YYNGEE. The chain's CDR3 is CASSVADRSGGYTF. The CDR3 nucleotides read TGTGCCAGCAGCGTAGCCGACAGGAGCGGTGGCTACACCTTC. The full variable domain, with the rest looked up from reference TRBV9 and TRBJ1-2, is DSGVTQTPKHLITATGQRVTLRCSPRSGDLSVYWYQQSLDQGLQFLIQYYNGEERAKGNILERFSAQQFPDLHSELNLSSLELGDSALYFCASSVADRSGGYTFGSGTRLTVV.

This clone was detected once. Compared with germline, one end of the junction differs, possibly owing to a read error. The rearrangement links TRBV2 to TRBJ2-5, with 7 bases that match TRBD2. The CDR3 has 13 residues. Germline V gene lookup returns CDR1 SNHLY and CDR2 FYNNEI. CDR3 nucleotide sequence: TGTGCCAGCGTCACCGGACTAGGAGAGTCCCAGTACTTC. The encoded protein is CASVTGLGESQYF.

This clone was seen just once. The chain employs TRBV19 and TRBJ2-7; D is possibly TRBD1 (5 bases). The germline gives CDR1 LNHDA, CDR2 SQIVND (reference sequence). With 7 bases removed from V and 0 bases from J, the gap between germline ends came to 10 bases. The CDR3 runs to 13 residues. The CDR3 nucleotides read TGTGCCAGTATGGACACAAACTCCTACGAGCAGTACTTC. Its translation: CASMDTNSYEQYF.

The chain joins TRBV12-2 to TRBJ2-7. TRBV12-2 is reported as a pseudogene. The CDR3 runs 14 residues. The CDR3 loop reads CASRPRVGGRGQYF. The DNA for the CDR3 is TGTGCAAGTCGCCCCCGGGTCGGGGGCCGGGGGCAGTACTTC.

The gene calls are TRBV6-1 and TRBJ1-2, with D unresolved. Deletions cut 6 bases from V and 6 bases from J, with 11 bases between. CDR3 length equals 12 residues. The germline V gene has CDR1 MNHNS and CDR2 SASEGT. CDR3 in amino acids: CASSRPTDGYTF. In DNA, the CDR3 is TGTGCCAGCAGCCGACCTACGGATGGCTACACCTTC.

The chain links TRBV28 to TRBJ1-3; D uncertain. The CDR3 runs to 16 residues. Germline values: CDR1 MDHEN, CDR2 SYDVKM. V was pared by 9 bases and J by 3 bases, with 21 bases between. The CDR3 loop reads CASRSPGRVDGNTIYF. The CDR3 nucleotides read TGTGCCAGTAGGTCCCCGGGCCGGGTTGATGGAAACACCATATATTTT.

The chain couples TRBV11-2 to TRBJ2-5; D is perhaps TRBD2 (6 bases). This CDR3 is 15 amino acids long. Germline loops: CDR1 SGHAT, CDR2 FQNNGV. V dropped 3 bases and J dropped 0 bases, with 11 bases sitting between them. CDR3 nucleotides: TGTGCCAGCAGCTTGGGGACTGTATACCAAGAGACCCAGTACTTC. It encodes CASSLGTVYQETQYF.